The 12 T cell receptor beta chains presented below share a single source sample, sequenced in a study of T cell clonotyping in hematopoietic cell transplantation. TCRdb's copy holds only in-frame clones and misses some; the assay was immunoSEQ multiplex PCR. The table has over 25,000 clones, about 90% seen once; the top ten hold around 10%. The sample in question was PBMCs, obtained 100 days after allogeneic stem cell transplant. These receptors were collected from a female patient aged 45-65 years who had an allogeneic stem cell transplant from a related donor, so the T cells may come from the graft donor. Some clones in this sample may be carry-over from other donors' samples.

V is TRBV9 and J is TRBJ2-7, with D perhaps TRBD2 (6 bases). Germline CDR1 is SGDLS and CDR2 is YYNGEE. The CDR3 extends over 13 amino acids. Deletions cut 0 bases from V and 11 bases from J, with 15 bases between. CDR3 loop: CASSVESSGVKYF. CDR3 coding DNA: TGTGCCAGCAGCGTAGAGAGTAGCGGTGTAAAGTACTTC. The full variable domain, rest sourced from reference TRBV9 and TRBJ2-7, is DSGVTQTPKHLITATGQRVTLRCSPRSGDLSVYWYQQSLDQGLQFLIQYYNGEERAKGNILERFSAQQFPDLHSELNLSSLELGDSALYFCASSVESSGVKYFGPGTRLTVT.

The V and J genes are TRBV11-2 and TRBJ1-4, with D hard to call. Germline V CDR1 and CDR2: SGHAT, FQNNGV. This CDR3 contains 14 residues. V was trimmed by 4 bases and J by 8 bases, leaving 14 bases between them. The CDR3 region has the DNA TGTGCCAGCAGCTCGAACTTAGGAGGGGAAAAACTGTTTTTT. It codes for CASSSNLGGEKLFF.

The chain is built from TRBV2 and TRBJ1-1, with 7 bases identical to TRBD1. CDR1 SNHLY and CDR2 FYNNEI come from the germline V gene. After removal of 7 bases from V and 4 bases from J, the junction contained 9 bases not matched to a gene. The CDR3 covers 14 residues. CDR3 DNA sequence: TGTGCCAGCAACCGACAGGGATCGAGCACTGAAGCTTTCTTT. This encodes CASNRQGSSTEAFF.

The V and J genes are TRBV5-1 and TRBJ1-4, with 7 bases that match TRBD1. Germline CDR1 and CDR2: SGHRS and YFSETQ. Losses at the gene ends were 0 bases for V and 5 bases for J; bases not matched to a gene: 7. This CDR3 spans 16 amino acids. CDR3 protein: CASSLDGRGQNEKLFF. The CDR3, as DNA: TGCGCCAGCAGCTTGGATGGCAGGGGACAGAATGAAAAACTGTTTTTT.

The chain links TRBV6-6 to TRBJ1-5, with D tentatively TRBD1 (6 bases). Germline loops: CDR1 MNHNY, CDR2 SVGAGI (reference sequence). The CDR3 has 14 residues. Trimming stripped 7 bases from V and 0 bases from J, with 10 bases between. Written as DNA, the CDR3 is TGTGCCAGCACCGGACAGTATAGCAATCAGCCCCAGCATTTT. Encoded protein: CASTGQYSNQPQHF.

The chain has TRBV2 and TRBJ1-5; 7 nucleotides line up with TRBD1. Trimming at V came to 4 bases and at J to 2 bases, leaving 2 bases not matched to a gene. The germline gives CDR1 SNHLY, CDR2 FYNNEI. The CDR3 covers 14 residues. The CDR3 sequence is CASSAGQRNQPQHF. Here the CDR3 DNA reads TGTGCCAGCAGTGCGGGACAGCGCAATCAGCCCCAGCATTTT.

The chain combines TRBV5-1 with TRBJ1-4, with 8 bases lining up with TRBD1. CDR1 and CDR2 from the germline V gene are SGHRS and YFSETQ. V dropped 1 base and J dropped 4; count of bases not matched to a gene: 9. The CDR3 extends over 17 amino acids. The chain's CDR3 is CASSLSGTGTINEKLFF. The CDR3 DNA reads as TGCGCCAGCAGCTTGTCCGGGACAGGCACCATTAATGAAAAACTGTTTTTT.

The chain joins TRBV5-1 to TRBJ2-7; 8 bases map to TRBD1. Germline V gene lookup returns CDR1 SGHRS and CDR2 YFSETQ. This CDR3 has 14 amino acids. J lost 0 bases, V lost 4 bases, and 3 bases had no gene match. CDR3 residues: CASSIGQGSYEQYF. Here the CDR3 DNA reads TGCGCCAGCAGCATCGGACAGGGCTCCTACGAGCAGTACTTC.

The gene calls are TRBV6-4 and TRBJ2-1; 11 bases agree with TRBD2. Germline V lookup: CDR1 MRHNA, CDR2 SNTAGT. This CDR3 is 15 amino acids long. V was clipped by 6 bases and J by 4 bases; unmatched bases: 5. This CDR3 is CASSLAGGNYNEQFF. CDR3 nucleotide sequence: TGTGCCAGCAGCTTAGCGGGGGGGAATTACAATGAGCAGTTCTTC.

CDR3 region: CASSENWNYGYTF. The CDR3 nucleotides are TGTGCCAGCAGTGAGAACTGGAACTATGGCTACACCTTC. This chain joins TRBV6-5 and TRBJ1-2; D gene unclear. The CDR3 is made up of 13 amino acids. Germline V gene data show CDR1 as MNHEY and CDR2 as SVGAGI. With 5 bases removed from V and 2 bases from J, the gap between germline ends came to 9 bases.

The chain is built from TRBV11-3 and TRBJ1-2; D is unclear. CDR3 length equals 15 residues. Per germline, CDR1 SGHNT and CDR2 YENEEA. V lost 3 bases, J lost 2 bases, and 13 bases lay in between. CDR3 sequence (DNA): TGTGCCAGCAGCTTTACAGTCCCGCCGAACTATGGCTACACCTTC. Translated, it gives CASSFTVPPNYGYTF.

The table lists this clone with a count of one. J is TRBJ1-2 and V is TRBV15; D gene uncertain. V lost 0 bases and J lost 2, with 16 bases in between. CDR3 length: 17 residues. The germline V gene has CDR1 LNHNV and CDR2 YYDKDF (reference sequence). The CDR3 DNA reads TGTGCCACCAGCAGAGATCAAGGGCCCGGGCTGAACTATGGCTACACCTTC. Its protein is CATSRDQGPGLNYGYTF.